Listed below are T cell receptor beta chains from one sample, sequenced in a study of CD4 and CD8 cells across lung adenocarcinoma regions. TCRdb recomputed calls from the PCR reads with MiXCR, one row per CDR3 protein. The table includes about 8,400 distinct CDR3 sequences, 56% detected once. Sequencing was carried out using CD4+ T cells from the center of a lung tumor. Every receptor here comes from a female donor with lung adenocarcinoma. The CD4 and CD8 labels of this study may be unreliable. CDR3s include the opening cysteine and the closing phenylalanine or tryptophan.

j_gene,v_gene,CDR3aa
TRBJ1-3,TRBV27,CASSQRPPYSGNTIYF
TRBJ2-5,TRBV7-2,CASSRMGLAGGETQYF
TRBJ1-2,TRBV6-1,CASSEAPEAGGGYTF
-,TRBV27,CASTQTGLAGKSYEQYF
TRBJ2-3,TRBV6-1,CASAGSGGRDKDTQYF
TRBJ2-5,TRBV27,CASRGRGGRGPETQYF
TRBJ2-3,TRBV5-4,CASSLPGTDTQYF
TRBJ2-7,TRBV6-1,CASRVGTGAASSYEQYF
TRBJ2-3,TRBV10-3,CAMGEGGRGKDTQYF
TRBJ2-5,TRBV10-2,CASRHQDTQYF
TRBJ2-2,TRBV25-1,CASSERGSTGELFF
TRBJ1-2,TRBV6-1,CASGQGLYYGYTF
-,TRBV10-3,CAGGAGGGVPDTQYF
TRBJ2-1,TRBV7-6,CASSLEWTGYNEQFF
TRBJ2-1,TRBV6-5,CASSFSGRGGNEQFF
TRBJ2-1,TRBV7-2,CASSRDRTRRQFF
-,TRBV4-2,CASSQDRGPYEQYF
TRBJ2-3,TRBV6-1,CAGRGGGEQDTQYF
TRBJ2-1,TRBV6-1,CASTYGYNEQFF
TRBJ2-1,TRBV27,CASSSATRTVPEQFF
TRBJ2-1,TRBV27,CASTGRGQNLNEQFF
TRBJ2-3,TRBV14,CASSQVIGAGDTQYF
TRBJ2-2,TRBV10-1,CASGASGSGELFF
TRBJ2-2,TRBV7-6,CASSSEHIRGTGELFF
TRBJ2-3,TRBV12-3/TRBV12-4,CARAIDGIDTDTQYF
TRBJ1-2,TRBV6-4,CASSPNPTF
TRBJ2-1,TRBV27,CASSWQLAYNEQFF
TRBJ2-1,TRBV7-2,CASSLWQGKNEQFF
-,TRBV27,CASGGRGGRGPDTQYF
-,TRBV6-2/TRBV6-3,CASTPLSGSHVQTQYF
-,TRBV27,CASGLLGTSGNNEQYF
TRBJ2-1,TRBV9,CASSRGRTSGRAARDEQFF
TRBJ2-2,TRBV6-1,CASSEGTSGSTGKLYF
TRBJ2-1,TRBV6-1,CASSGEQGDEQFF
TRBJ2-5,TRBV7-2,CASSFGQPGETQYF
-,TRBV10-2,CASSETPPPEQYF
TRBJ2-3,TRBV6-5,CASSSTGLAGGRRTDTQYF
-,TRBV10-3,CAISEITGQGNYEQYF
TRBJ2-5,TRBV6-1,CASSPTGGKKTQYF
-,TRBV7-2,CASSKEGLAGVNAQYF
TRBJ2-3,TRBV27,CASGGRGAGGPDTQYF
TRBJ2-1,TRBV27,CASGTDQETQYF
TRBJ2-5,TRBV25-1,CASSESNGETQYF
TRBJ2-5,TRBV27,CATQAAKTQYF
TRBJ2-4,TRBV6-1,CASSVSSGSRTDMQYF
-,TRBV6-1,CASSPGMGTGTYEQYF
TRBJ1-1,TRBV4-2,CASSQVSGMNTEAFF
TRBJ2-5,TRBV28,CASSSPLDRGLMTLSF
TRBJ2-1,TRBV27,CASSSSRVTFF
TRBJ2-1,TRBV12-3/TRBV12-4,CASSLPHSSYNEQFF
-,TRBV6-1,CATGQGLGQYF
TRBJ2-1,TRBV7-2,CASSPGSYNEQFF
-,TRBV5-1,CASSSGRRYEQYF
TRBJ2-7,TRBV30,CAWSNSGRSYEQYF
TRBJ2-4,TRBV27,CAGGHVGRDQDIQYF